This entry concerns a single T cell receptor beta chain. Its antigen is as yet unknown. Primers for the PCR totalled 60 Vbeta and 13 Jbeta. TCRdb's table, derived via immunoSEQ multiplex PCR, lists solely in-frame clones and lacks some. Among roughly 140,000 clones, about 73% were seen once, and the ten largest hold approximately 2.9%. These data belong to a study of cytomegalovirus exposure and HLA in healthy donors. General observations from the study: It was reported that TCR beta sequences correctly inferred the HLA-A and HLA-B alleles for most subjects.

Input material: PBMCs. This sequence was found in a man aged 40-49 years in good health and CMV-seropositive.

Here the CDR3 DNA reads TGTGCCAGCAGCTTAGGTCTGGACAGGACTCCCTATGGCTACACCTTC. Translation gives CASSLGLDRTPYGYTF. The V and J genes are TRBV7-9 and TRBJ1-2; 7 nucleotides match TRBD1. Germline V gene sequence: CDR1 SEHNR, CDR2 FQNEAQ (reference sequence). This CDR3 comprises 16 residues. V lost 1 base and J lost 4; bases outside the gene matches: 9.